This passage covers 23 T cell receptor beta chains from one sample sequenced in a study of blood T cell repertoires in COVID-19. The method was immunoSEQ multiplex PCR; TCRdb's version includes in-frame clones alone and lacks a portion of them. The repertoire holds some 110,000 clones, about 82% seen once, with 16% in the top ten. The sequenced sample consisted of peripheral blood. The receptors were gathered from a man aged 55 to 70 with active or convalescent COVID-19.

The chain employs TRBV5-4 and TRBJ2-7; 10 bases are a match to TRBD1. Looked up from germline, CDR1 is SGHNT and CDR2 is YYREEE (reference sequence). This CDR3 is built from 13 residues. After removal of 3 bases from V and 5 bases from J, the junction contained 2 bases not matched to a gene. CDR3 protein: CASSWTGGNEQYF. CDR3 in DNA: TGTGCCAGCAGCTGGACAGGGGGAAACGAGCAGTACTTC.

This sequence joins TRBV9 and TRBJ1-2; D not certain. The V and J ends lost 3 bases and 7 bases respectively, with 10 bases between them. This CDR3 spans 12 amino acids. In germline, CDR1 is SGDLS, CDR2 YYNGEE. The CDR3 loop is CASSEEVGGYTF. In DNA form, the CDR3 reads TGTGCCAGCAGCGAAGAGGTCGGTGGCTACACCTTC.

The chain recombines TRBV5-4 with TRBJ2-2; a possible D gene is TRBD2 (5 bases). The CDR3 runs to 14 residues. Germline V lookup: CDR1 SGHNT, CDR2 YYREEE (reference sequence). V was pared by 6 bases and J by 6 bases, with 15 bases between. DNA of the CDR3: TGTGCCAGCACCAAACCCGGGGAATCCGGGGAGCTGTTTTTT. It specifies CASTKPGESGELFF.

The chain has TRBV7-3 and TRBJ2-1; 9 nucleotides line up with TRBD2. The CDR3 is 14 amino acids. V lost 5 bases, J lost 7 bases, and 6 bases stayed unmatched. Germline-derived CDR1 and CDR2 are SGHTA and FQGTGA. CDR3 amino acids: CASSAGLAVNEQFF. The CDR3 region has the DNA TGTGCCAGCAGCGCGGGACTAGCCGTTAATGAGCAGTTCTTC.

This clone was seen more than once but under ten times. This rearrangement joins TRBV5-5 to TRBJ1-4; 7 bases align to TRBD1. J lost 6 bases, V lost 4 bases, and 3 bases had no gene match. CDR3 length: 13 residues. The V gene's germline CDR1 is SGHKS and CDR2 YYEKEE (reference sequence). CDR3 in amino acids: CASSRQGDEKLFF. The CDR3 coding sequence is TGTGCCAGCAGCCGACAGGGAGATGAAAAACTGTTTTTT.

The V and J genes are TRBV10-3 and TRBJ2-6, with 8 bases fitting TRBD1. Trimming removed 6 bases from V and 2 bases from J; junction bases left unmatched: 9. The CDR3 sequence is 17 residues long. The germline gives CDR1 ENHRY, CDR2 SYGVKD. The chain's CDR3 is CAISWTGNRPGANVLTF. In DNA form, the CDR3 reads TGTGCCATCAGCTGGACAGGGAATAGACCTGGGGCCAACGTCCTGACTTTC.

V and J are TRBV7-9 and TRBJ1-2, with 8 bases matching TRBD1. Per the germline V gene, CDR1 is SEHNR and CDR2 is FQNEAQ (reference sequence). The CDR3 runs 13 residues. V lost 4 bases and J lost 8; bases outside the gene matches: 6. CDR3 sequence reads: CASSSWDRFGYTF. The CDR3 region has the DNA TGTGCCAGCAGCTCCTGGGACAGGTTCGGCTACACCTTC.

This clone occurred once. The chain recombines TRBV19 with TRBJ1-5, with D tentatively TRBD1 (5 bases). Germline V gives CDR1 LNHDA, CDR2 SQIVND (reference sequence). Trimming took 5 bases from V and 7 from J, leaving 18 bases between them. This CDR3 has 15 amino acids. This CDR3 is CASSSQGGAYQPQHF. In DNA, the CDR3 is TGTGCCAGTAGTTCCCAGGGTGGGGCGTACCAGCCCCAGCATTTT. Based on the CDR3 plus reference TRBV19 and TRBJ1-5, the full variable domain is DGGITQSPKYLFRKEGQNVTLSCEQNLNHDAMYWYRQDPGQGLRLIYYSQIVNDFQKGDIAEGYSVSREKKESFPLTVTSAQKNPTAFYLCASSSQGGAYQPQHFGDGTRLSIL.

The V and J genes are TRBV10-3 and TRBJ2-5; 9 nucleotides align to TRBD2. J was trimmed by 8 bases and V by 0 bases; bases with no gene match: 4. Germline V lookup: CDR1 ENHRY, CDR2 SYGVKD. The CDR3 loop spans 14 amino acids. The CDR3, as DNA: TGTGCCATCAGTGAGTCTCCTAGCGGGGACACCCAGTACTTC. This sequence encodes CAISESPSGDTQYF.

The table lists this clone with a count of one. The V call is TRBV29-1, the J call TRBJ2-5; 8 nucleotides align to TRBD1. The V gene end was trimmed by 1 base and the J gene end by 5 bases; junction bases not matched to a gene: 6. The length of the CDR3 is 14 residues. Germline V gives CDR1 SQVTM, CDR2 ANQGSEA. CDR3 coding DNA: TGCAGCGTTGAAGGCCCTGGACAGGGTGAGACCCAGTACTTC. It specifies CSVEGPGQGETQYF.

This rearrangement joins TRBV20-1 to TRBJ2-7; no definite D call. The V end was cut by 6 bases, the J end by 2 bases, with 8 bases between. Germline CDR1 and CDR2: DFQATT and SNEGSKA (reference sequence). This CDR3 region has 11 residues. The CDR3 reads CSALVTYEQYF. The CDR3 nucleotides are TGCAGTGCCCTAGTGACCTACGAGCAGTACTTC.

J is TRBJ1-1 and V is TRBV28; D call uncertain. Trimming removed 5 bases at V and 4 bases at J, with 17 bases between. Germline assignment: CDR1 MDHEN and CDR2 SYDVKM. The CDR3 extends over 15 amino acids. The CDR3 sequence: CASSPPTGPITEAFF. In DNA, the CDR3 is TGTGCCAGCAGTCCTCCAACCGGTCCAATCACTGAAGCTTTCTTT.

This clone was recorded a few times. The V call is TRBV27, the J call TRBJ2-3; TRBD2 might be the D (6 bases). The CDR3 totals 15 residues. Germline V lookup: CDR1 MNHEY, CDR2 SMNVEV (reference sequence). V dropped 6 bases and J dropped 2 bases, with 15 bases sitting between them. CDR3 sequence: CASRRGGTPTDTQYF. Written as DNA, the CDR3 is TGTGCCAGCAGAAGAGGAGGGACCCCCACAGATACGCAGTATTTT.

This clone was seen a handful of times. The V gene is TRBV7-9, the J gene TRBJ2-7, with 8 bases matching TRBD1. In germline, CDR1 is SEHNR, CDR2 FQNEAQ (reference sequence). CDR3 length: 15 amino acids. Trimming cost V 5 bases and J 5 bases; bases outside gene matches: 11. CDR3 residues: CASSLPGTGLHEQYF. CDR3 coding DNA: TGTGCCAGCAGCCTACCCGGGACAGGACTCCACGAGCAGTACTTC.

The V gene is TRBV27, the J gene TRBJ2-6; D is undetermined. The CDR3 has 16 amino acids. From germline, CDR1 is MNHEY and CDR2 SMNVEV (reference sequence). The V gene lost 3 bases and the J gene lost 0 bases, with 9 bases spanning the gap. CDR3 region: CASSLQAPSGANVLTF. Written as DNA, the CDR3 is TGTGCCAGCAGTTTGCAGGCGCCCTCTGGGGCCAACGTCCTGACTTTC. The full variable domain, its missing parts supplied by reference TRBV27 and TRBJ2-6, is EAQVTQNPRYLITVTGKKLTVTCSQNMNHEYMSWYRQDPGLGLRQIYYSMNVEVTDKGDVPEGYKVSRKEKRNFPLILESPSPNQTSLYFCASSLQAPSGANVLTFGAGSRLTVL.

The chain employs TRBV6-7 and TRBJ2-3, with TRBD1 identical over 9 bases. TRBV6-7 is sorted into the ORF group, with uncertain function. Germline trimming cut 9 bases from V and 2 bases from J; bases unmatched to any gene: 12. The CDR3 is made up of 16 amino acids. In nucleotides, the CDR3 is TGTGCCAGACCATGCGGGACAGGGATTTTCACAGATACGCAGTATTTT. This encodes CARPCGTGIFTDTQYF.

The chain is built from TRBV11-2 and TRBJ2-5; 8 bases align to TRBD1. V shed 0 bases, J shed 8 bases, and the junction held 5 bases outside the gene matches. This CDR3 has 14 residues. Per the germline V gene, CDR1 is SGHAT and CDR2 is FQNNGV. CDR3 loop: CASSLDPGGPTQYF. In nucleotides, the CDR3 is TGTGCCAGCAGCTTAGACCCAGGGGGCCCAACCCAGTACTTC.

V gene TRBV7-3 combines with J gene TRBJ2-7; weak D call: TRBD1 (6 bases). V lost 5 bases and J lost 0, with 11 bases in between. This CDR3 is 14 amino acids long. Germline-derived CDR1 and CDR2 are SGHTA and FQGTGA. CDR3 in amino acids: CASSRDIYSYEQYF. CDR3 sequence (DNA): TGTGCCAGCAGCCGGGACATTTACTCCTACGAGCAGTACTTC.

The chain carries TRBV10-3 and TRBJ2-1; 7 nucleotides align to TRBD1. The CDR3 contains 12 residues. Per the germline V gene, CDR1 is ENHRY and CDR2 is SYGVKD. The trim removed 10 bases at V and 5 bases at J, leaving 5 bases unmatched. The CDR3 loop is CATGQTDNEQFF. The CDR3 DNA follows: TGTGCCACGGGACAGACCGACAATGAGCAGTTCTTC.

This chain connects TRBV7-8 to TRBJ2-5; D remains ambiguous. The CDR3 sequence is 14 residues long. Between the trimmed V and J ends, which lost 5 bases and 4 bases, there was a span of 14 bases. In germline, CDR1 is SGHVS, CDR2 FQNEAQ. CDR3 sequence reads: CASSRVADLETQYF. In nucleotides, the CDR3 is TGTGCCAGCAGCCGAGTGGCGGATTTAGAGACCCAGTACTTC.

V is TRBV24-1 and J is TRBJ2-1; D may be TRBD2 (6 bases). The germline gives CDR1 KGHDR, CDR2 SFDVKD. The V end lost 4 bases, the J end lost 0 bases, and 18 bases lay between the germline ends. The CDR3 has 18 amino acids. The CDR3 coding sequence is TGTGCCACCAGTGACCCCTCAGCGGTCGGGGGCTCCTACAATGAGCAGTTCTTC. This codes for CATSDPSAVGGSYNEQFF.

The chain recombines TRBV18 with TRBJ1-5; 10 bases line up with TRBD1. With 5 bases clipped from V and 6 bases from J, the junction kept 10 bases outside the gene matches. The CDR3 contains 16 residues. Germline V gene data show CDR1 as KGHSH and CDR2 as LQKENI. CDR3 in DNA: TGTGCCAGCTCAACAACCGGGACAGGGGACCGTCAGCCCCAGCATTTT. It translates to CASSTTGTGDRQPQHF.

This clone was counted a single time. The CDR3 region has the DNA TGTGCCAGCAGCTTGTTAAGGCGAGACCCCGGGGGGGCCAACGTCCTGACTTTC. It codes for CASSLLRRDPGGANVLTF. The rearrangement uses TRBV5-4 and TRBJ2-6, with D unclear. Trimming stripped 1 base from V and 4 bases from J, with 18 bases between. The length of the CDR3 is 18 residues. Germline V gene sequence: CDR1 SGHNT, CDR2 YYREEE (reference sequence). Full variable domain (rest looked up from reference TRBV5-4 and TRBJ2-6): ETGVTQSPTHLIKTRGQQVTLRCSSQSGHNTVSWYQQALGQGPQFIFQYYREEENGRGNFPPRFSGLQFPNYSSELNVNALELDDSALYLCASSLLRRDPGGANVLTFGAGSRLTVL.